This T cell receptor beta chain came from a study of CXCR3-negative and CXCR3-positive naive CD8 T cells. The germline V gene has CDR1 WSHSY and CDR2 SAAADI. The CDR3 loop spans 13 amino acids. A note on this clonotype: The antigen is not known.

With UMI labels, 5' RACE was used to prepare the TRB cDNA libraries. With the 5' RACE reads reprocessed, TCRdb shows one record per CDR3 protein and no DNA. The sample holds about 150,000 distinct CDR3 sequences. Study-wide findings and caveats: Naive subsets did not differ in surface CD5, and TRB CDR3 properties served to infer TCR strength. Fresh PBMCs were used in most assays, and CXCR3 expression partially decreased after cryopreservation. For CXCR3-positive naive cells, TRB CDR3s were more hydrophobic than those of CXCR3-negative naive cells. Naive CXCR3-positive and CXCR3-negative cells shared similar TRBV-TRBJ usage, unlike memory cells. Naive subsets were similarly diverse, while memory CD8+ repertoires were much less diverse.

The sequenced sample consisted of naive CXCR3+ CD8+ T cells from blood. Stated subset: CD45RO-CCR7+CD27+CD95- naive CD8+ T cells expressing CXCR3 (TNR3+). This chain uses TRBV10-2 with TRBJ2-7. The sequence came from a human donor in good health. Some clones in this sample may be carry-over from other donors' samples. CDR3 residues: CASSVGSGYEQYF.